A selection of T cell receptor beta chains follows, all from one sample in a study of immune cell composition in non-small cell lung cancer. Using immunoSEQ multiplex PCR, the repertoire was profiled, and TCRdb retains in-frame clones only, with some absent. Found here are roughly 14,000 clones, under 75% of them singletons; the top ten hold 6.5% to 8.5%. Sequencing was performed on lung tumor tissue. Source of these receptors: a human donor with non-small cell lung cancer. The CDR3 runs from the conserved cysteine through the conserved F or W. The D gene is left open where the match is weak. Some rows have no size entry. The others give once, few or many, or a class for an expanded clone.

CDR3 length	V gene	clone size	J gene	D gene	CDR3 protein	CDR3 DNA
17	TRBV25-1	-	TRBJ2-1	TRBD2	CASSEWVLAGGNNEQFF	TGTGCCAGCAGTGAATGGGTCCTAGCGGGGGGCAACAATGAGCAGTTCTTC
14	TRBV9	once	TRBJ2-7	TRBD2	CASSEGGTLYEQYF	TGTGCCAGCAGTGAGGGAGGGACCCTCTACGAGCAGTACTTC
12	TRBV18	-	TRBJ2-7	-	CASSSISYEQYF	TGTGCCAGCTCATCCATCTCCTACGAGCAGTACTTC
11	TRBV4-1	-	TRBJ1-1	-	CASSQAQEAFF	TGCGCCAGCAGCCAAGCACAAGAAGCTTTCTTT
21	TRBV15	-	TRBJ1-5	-	CATSRDLFSRYGGPADQPQHF	TGTGCCACCAGCAGAGATCTCTTTAGCCGCTATGGAGGGCCGGCGGATCAGCCCCAGCATTTT
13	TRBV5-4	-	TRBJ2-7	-	CASSPQGTYEQYF	TGTGCCAGCAGCCCCCAGGGTACCTACGAGCAGTACTTC
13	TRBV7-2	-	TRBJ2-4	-	CASSFDRLNIQYF	TGTGCCAGCAGCTTCGACAGGTTAAACATTCAGTACTTC
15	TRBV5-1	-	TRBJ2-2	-	CASSLGFVQAGELFF	TGCGCCAGCAGCTTGGGTTTCGTACAGGCAGGGGAGCTGTTTTTT
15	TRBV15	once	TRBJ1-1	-	CATSRGGGGTTEAFF	TGTGCCACCAGCAGAGGCGGAGGCGGGACGACTGAAGCTTTCTTT
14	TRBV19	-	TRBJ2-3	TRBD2	CASSRLAGADTQYF	TGTGCCAGTAGCCGACTAGCGGGGGCAGATACGCAGTATTTT
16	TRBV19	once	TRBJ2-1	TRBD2	CASSPGGGSSYNEQFF	TGTGCCAGTAGCCCCGGGGGGGGAAGCTCCTACAATGAGCAGTTCTTC
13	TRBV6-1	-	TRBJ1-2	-	CASSVGREGGYTF	TGTGCCAGCAGTGTGGGCAGGGAAGGTGGCTACACCTTC
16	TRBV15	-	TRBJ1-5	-	CATSRDSTGTGQPQHF	TGTGCCACCAGCAGAGATAGTACGGGCACGGGGCAGCCCCAGCATTTT
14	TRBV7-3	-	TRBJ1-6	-	CASSLGQGGSPLHF	TGTGCCAGCAGCTTAGGCCAGGGCGGTTCACCCCTCCACTTT
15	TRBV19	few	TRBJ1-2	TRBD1	CASSTLGTGGHGYTF	TGTGCCAGTAGTACTCTCGGGACAGGGGGCCATGGCTACACCTTC
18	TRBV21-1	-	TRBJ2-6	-	CASGCRDREFPGANVLTF	TGTGCCAGCGGGTGCCGGGACAGGGAATTCCCTGGGGCCAACGTCCTGACTTTC
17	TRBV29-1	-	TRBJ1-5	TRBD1	CSVQTGEGVIGNQPQHF	TGCAGCGTGCAGACAGGGGAAGGGGTAATCGGCAATCAGCCCCAGCATTTT
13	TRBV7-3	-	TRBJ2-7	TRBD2	CASSKRGGDEQYF	TGTGCCAGCAGCAAACGGGGGGGCGACGAGCAGTACTTC
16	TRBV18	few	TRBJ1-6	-	CASSPPWGFGNSPLHF	TGTGCCAGCTCACCACCGTGGGGCTTCGGTAATTCACCCCTCCACTTT
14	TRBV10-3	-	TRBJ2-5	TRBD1	CAISPGQGVETQYF	TGTGCCATCAGCCCGGGACAGGGGGTTGAGACCCAGTACTTC
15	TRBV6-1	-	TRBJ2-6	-	CASSEMASGANVLTF	TGTGCCAGCAGTGAAATGGCCTCTGGGGCCAACGTCCTGACTTTC